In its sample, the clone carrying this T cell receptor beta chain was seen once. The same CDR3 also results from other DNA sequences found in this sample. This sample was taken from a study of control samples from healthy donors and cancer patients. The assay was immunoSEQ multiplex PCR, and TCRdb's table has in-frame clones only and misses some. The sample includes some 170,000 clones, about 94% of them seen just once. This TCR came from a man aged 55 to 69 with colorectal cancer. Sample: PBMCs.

The CDR3 reads CAWGRGDTQYF. In nucleotides, the CDR3 is TGTGCCTGGGGAAGGGGGGATACGCAGTATTTT. The chain uses TRBV30 and TRBJ2-3; tentatively, D is TRBD1 (6 bases). This CDR3 is 11 amino acids long. Germline assignment: CDR1 GTSNPN and CDR2 SVGIG (reference sequence). The V and J ends lost 5 bases and 6 bases respectively, with 9 bases between them. Using reference TRBV30 and TRBJ2-3 for the parts outside the CDR3, the full variable domain is SQTIHQWPATLVQPVGSPLSLECTVEGTSNPNLYWYRQAAGRGLQLLFYSVGIGQISSEVPQNLSASRPQDRQFILSSKKLLLSDSGFYLCAWGRGDTQYFGPGTRLTVL.